Following are 28 T cell receptor beta chains from one sample sequenced in a study of T cells in women clearing cervical HPV infection. Using immunoSEQ multiplex PCR, the repertoire was profiled, and TCRdb retains in-frame clones only, with some absent. Its listing shows 42,000 or so clones. Sequencing was done on a sample of blood buffy coat. These receptors originate from a woman aged 18 to 75 with a cervical HPV16 infection that either progressed to CIN3+ or cleared (not recorded which).

A remark on this clone: The read finishes 3 residues shy of the CDR3 end, and the germline J gene is used to complete it. This chain links TRBV10-2 with TRBJ2-7; 12 bases line up with TRBD2. V gave up 5 bases and J gave up 6 bases; unmatched junction bases: 8. Germline values: CDR1 WSHSY, CDR2 SAAADI. The CDR3 sequence is 15 residues long. CDR3 sequence: CASSTPSGGGGEQYF. Partial CDR3 DNA: TGCGCCAGCAGTACCCCTAGCGGGGGGGGAGGCGAG.

As concerns this clone: The CDR3 extends 3 residues past the end of the read, so its final part is completed from the germline J gene. The chain has TRBV7-9 and TRBJ2-3; 14 bases map to TRBD2. The V segment lost 4 bases and the J segment 8 bases; nucleotides outside the gene matches: 2. CDR1 and CDR2 (germline): SEHNR, FQNEAQ (reference sequence). This CDR3 spans 14 amino acids. The CDR3 spells CASSSGLAGATQYF. The DNA read from the CDR3 is TGTGCCAGCAGCTCGGGACTAGCGGGGGCTACG. The variable domain in full, with the rest retrieved from reference TRBV7-9 and TRBJ2-3, is DTGVSQNPRHKITKRGQNVTFRCDPISEHNRLYWYRQTLGQGPEFLTYFQNEAQLEKSRLLSDRFSAERPKGSFSTLEIQRTEQGDSAMYLCASSSGLAGATQYFGPGTRLTVL.

Of note for this clone: The CDR3 is cut off 3 residues early in the read; its end comes from the germline J gene. The rearrangement links TRBV19 to TRBJ2-1, with 9 positions matching TRBD1. Germline V lookup: CDR1 LNHDA, CDR2 SQIVND (reference sequence). The CDR3 is 15 amino acids. J lost 6 bases, V lost 5 bases, and 8 bases had no gene match. The part of the CDR3 DNA that was read is TGTGCCAGTAGTTCCCCGGGACAGGGTGGCAATGAG. This sequence encodes CASSSPGQGGNE. The full-length CDR3 reads as CASSSPGQGGNEQFF.

Turning to this clone: The CDR3 extends 3 residues past the end of the read, so its final part is completed from the germline J gene. V and J are TRBV20-1 and TRBJ2-7, with 8 bases that match TRBD1. This CDR3 region has 14 residues. Unmatched junction bases numbered 2, after V lost 1 base and J lost 0 bases. Germline CDR1 is DFQATT and CDR2 is SNEGSKA (reference sequence). The CDR3 reads CSARGGQDSYEQYF. CDR3 DNA, as far as it was read: TGCAGTGCTAGAGGGGGACAGGACTCCTACGAG.

Comments on this clone: Read data end 3 residues before the CDR3 end; the end is taken from the germline J gene. The chain joins TRBV4-1 to TRBJ1-1; D ambiguous. The CDR3 length is 13 residues. The germline V gene has CDR1 MGHRA and CDR2 YSYEKL. V lost 1 base, J lost 4 bases, and 7 bases lay in between. The CDR3 bases that were read are TGCGCCAGCAGCCAAGGAGGGTCCACTGAA. Translation gives CASSQGGSTE. From start to end, the CDR3 is CASSQGGSTEAFF.

On this clone itself: The CDR3 goes on 3 residues after the read ends, and that part is filled in from the germline J gene. V usage is TRBV18 and J usage is TRBJ2-1, with 10 bases that match TRBD1. Trimming cost V 6 bases and J 7 bases; bases outside gene matches: 9. The CDR3 contains 15 residues. Per the germline V gene, CDR1 is KGHSH and CDR2 is LQKENI. The DNA read from the CDR3 is TGTGCCAGCTCTCCGGGACAGGGGTTTTTAAATGAG. Translation gives CASSPGQGFLNE. The CDR3 in its entirety is CASSPGQGFLNEQFF.

Note on this clone: The CDR3 goes on 3 residues after the read ends, and that part is filled in from the germline J gene. The chain recombines TRBV20-1 with TRBJ1-2, with no clear D. V gave up 0 bases and J gave up 0 bases, with 14 bases separating them. The germline V gene encodes CDR1 DFQATT and CDR2 SNEGSKA (reference sequence). The length of the CDR3 is 16 residues. The CDR3 loop reads CSARDQGGLTNYGYTF. The sequenced part of the CDR3 DNA is TGCAGTGCTAGAGATCAAGGTGGACTCACTAACTATGGC.

A note on this clone: The CDR3 end is not reached by the read, which stops 3 residues before it; the germline J gene fills it in. The chain employs TRBV7-9 and TRBJ2-7, with D perhaps matching TRBD2 (5 bases). The V and J ends lost 5 bases and 6 bases respectively, with 14 bases between them. The germline V gene encodes CDR1 SEHNR and CDR2 FQNEAQ (reference sequence). The CDR3 spans 13 residues. The CDR3 loop is CASSANLGGEQYF. The covered CDR3 bases are TGTGCCAGCAGCGCAAACCTAGGAGGCGAG.

As to this clone: The sequenced fragment ends 3 residues before the CDR3 boundary, so the rest is inferred from the germline J gene. V gene TRBV5-1 combines with J gene TRBJ2-1; 8 bases align to TRBD2. The CDR3 spans 15 residues. Germline CDR1 reads SGHRS; CDR2 reads YFSETQ. The ends lost 0 bases at V and 4 bases at J; junction bases unmatched: 3. This CDR3 is CASSLERGPYNEQFF. Incomplete CDR3 DNA: TGCGCCAGCAGCTTGGAGCGGGGGCCTTACAATGAG. The full variable domain, rest sourced from reference TRBV5-1 and TRBJ2-1, is KAGVTQTPRYLIKTRGQQVTLSCSPISGHRSVSWYQQTPGQGLQFLFEYFSETQRNKGNFPGRFSGRQFSNSRSEMNVSTLELGDSALYLCASSLERGPYNEQFFGPGTRLTVL.

Regarding this clone: The read is 3 residues too short to cover the CDR3 end, so that end is filled in from the germline J gene. The rearrangement links TRBV2 to TRBJ2-1; either TRBD1 or TRBD2 may supply D (5 bases each). Germline loops: CDR1 SNHLY, CDR2 FYNNEI. Deletions cut 4 bases from V and 6 bases from J, with 16 bases between. The length of the CDR3 is 15 residues. The CDR3 spells CASSGESVTGNEQFF. CDR3 bases read: TGTGCCAGCAGTGGGGAGAGTGTAACAGGCAATGAG.

Turning to this clone: The sequenced fragment ends 3 residues before the CDR3 boundary, so the rest is inferred from the germline J gene. The chain uses TRBV5-4 and TRBJ2-7; D might be TRBD1 (6 bases). V lost 4 bases to trimming and J lost 2 bases, with 13 bases between them. Germline V lookup: CDR1 SGHNT, CDR2 YYREEE (reference sequence). The CDR3 runs 14 residues. The CDR3: CASSLRDKTYEQYF. The sequenced CDR3 bases are TGTGCCAGCAGCCTTCGGGACAAAACCTACGAG.

Considering frequency, this clone is medium-sized. The DNA ends 3 residues before the CDR3 does, and the rest of the CDR3 is filled in from the germline J gene. The chain combines TRBV29-1 with TRBJ1-1; D may be TRBD1 (6 bases). The CDR3 is 13 residues long. Trimming took 7 bases from V and 6 from J, leaving 18 bases between them. The germline CDR1 and CDR2 sequences are SQVTM and ANQGSEA. The covered CDR3 bases are TGCAGCGCCAAAGGGGGTGGTAAGGCTGAA. This translates into CSAKGGGKAE. The full-length CDR3 reads as CSAKGGGKAEAFF.

Worth noting for this clone: Coverage ceases 3 residues before the CDR3 finishes, and the germline J gene fills in the end. V usage is TRBV20-1 and J usage is TRBJ2-3; 8 bases map to TRBD2. V lost 1 base to trimming and J lost 1 base; unmatched junction nucleotides: 1. The CDR3 is 14 amino acids. Germline lookup yields CDR1 DFQATT and CDR2 SNEGSKA (reference sequence). CDR3 in amino acids: CSARGRGGTDTQYF. The sequenced CDR3 bases are TGCAGTGCTAGAGGGCGGGGGGGCACAGATACG.

As for this clone: The read is 3 residues too short to cover the CDR3 end, so that end is filled in from the germline J gene. The chain carries TRBV2 and TRBJ2-1; D remains ambiguous. The CDR3 extends over 11 amino acids. Trimming pared 10 bases from V and 3 bases from J, leaving 7 bases between. Germline CDR1 and CDR2: SNHLY and FYNNEI. The CDR3 loop reads CAIIVYNEQFF. The DNA read from the CDR3 is TGTGCCATTATCGTCTACAATGAG. The variable domain in full, with the rest retrieved from reference TRBV2 and TRBJ2-1, is EPEVTQTPSHQVTQMGQEVILRCVPISNHLYFYWYRQILGQKVEFLVSFYNNEISEKSEIFDDQFSVERPDGSNFTLKIRSTKLEDSAMYFCAIIVYNEQFFGPGTRLTVL.

A remark on this clone: The read is 3 residues too short to cover the CDR3 end, so that end is filled in from the germline J gene. The V and J genes are TRBV10-3 and TRBJ2-5; 13 nucleotides line up with TRBD2. The CDR3 is 16 amino acids. V lost 6 bases, J lost 5 bases, and 9 bases stayed unmatched. Germline CDR1 reads ENHRY; CDR2 reads SYGVKD. CDR3 protein: CAISGTSGGAEETQYF. The part of the CDR3 DNA that was read is TGTGCCATCAGCGGAACTAGCGGGGGGGCCGAGGAGACC.

Comment on this clone: The read terminates 3 residues ahead of where the CDR3 ends, so the germline J gene completes it. This rearrangement joins TRBV2 to TRBJ1-1, with D hard to call. The CDR3 totals 15 residues. The germline V gene encodes CDR1 SNHLY and CDR2 FYNNEI. The CDR3 is CASSEMGGDSNGAFF. The covered CDR3 bases are TGTGCCAGCAGTGAAATGGGTGGCGATTCGAACGGG.

As for this clone: The read comes to an end 3 residues before the CDR3 does, leaving the germline J gene to fill in the end. The chain carries TRBV5-6 and TRBJ2-1, with a possible D match to TRBD1 (5 bases). Germline values: CDR1 SGHDT, CDR2 YYEEEE. Trimming cost V 1 base and J 3 bases, with 11 bases left between them. The CDR3 totals 15 residues. CDR3 region: CASSLSTGDYNEQFF. The part of the CDR3 DNA that was read is TGTGCCAGCAGCTTGTCAACAGGCGACTACAATGAG.

With respect to this clone: From the germline J gene comes the end of the CDR3, since the read stops 3 residues before it. This rearrangement joins TRBV6-4 to TRBJ2-4; D might be TRBD1 (5 bases). This CDR3 has 16 residues. Trimming left V 6 bases short and J 0 bases short, with 15 bases between. Germline lookup yields CDR1 MRHNA and CDR2 SNTAGT. The CDR3 DNA, read in part, is TGTGCCAGCAGACAGGCCTCCCATCTAGCCAAAAACATT. Amino acids: CASRQASHLAKNI. The CDR3 as a whole reads CASRQASHLAKNIQYF.

CDR3 in amino acids: CASSPGQGPDTQYF. The sequenced CDR3 bases are TGTGCCAGCAGCCCAGGACAGGGGCCAGATACG. J is TRBJ2-3 and V is TRBV5-4, with 9 nucleotides matching TRBD1. The read is 3 residues too short to cover the CDR3 end, so that end is filled in from the germline J gene. The ends lost 4 bases at V and 4 bases at J; junction bases unmatched: 4. This CDR3 spans 14 amino acids. Germline V gene sequence: CDR1 SGHNT, CDR2 YYREEE (reference sequence).

As for this clone: The CDR3 end falls 3 residues outside the read, so it is completed with the germline J gene. The V gene is TRBV2, the J gene TRBJ1-2; 7 bases map to TRBD1. The CDR3 has 13 residues. CDR1 is SNHLY, CDR2 FYNNEI, per germline. The part of the CDR3 DNA that was read is TGTGCCAGCAGTGTTAGTCAGGGGGTGAGC. Translating it yields CASSVSQGVS. The complete CDR3 sequence is CASSVSQGVSYTF.

A remark on this clone: The CDR3 end falls 3 residues outside the read, so it is completed with the germline J gene. The chain recombines TRBV14 with TRBJ2-7; D is possibly TRBD2 (5 bases). The CDR3 has 16 amino acids. Germline loops: CDR1 SGHDN, CDR2 FVKESK. V shed 5 bases and J shed 3 bases, with 20 bases lying between them. Incomplete CDR3 DNA: TGTGCCAGCAGCTCCTTAGGTAACTTCGGGGTCTACGAG. Translating it yields CASSSLGNFGVYE. The full CDR3 sequence reads CASSSLGNFGVYEQYF.

Comments on this clone: The CDR3 is cut off 3 residues early in the read; its end comes from the germline J gene. The chain is built from TRBV20-1 and TRBJ2-1; 13 bases fit TRBD2. Trimming at V came to 5 bases and at J to 5 bases, leaving 9 bases not matched to a gene. The CDR3 runs 16 residues. Per the germline V gene, CDR1 is DFQATT and CDR2 is SNEGSKA (reference sequence). CDR3 DNA (partial): TGCAGTGCTCCTCGGACTAGCGGGGGTGATCACAATGAG. Translation: CSAPRTSGGDHNE. The full CDR3 protein is CSAPRTSGGDHNEQFF.

Notes on this clone: The observed sequence ends 3 residues before the CDR3 terminus, with the missing tail filled in from the germline J gene. This rearrangement joins TRBV7-6 to TRBJ1-1; a possible D gene is TRBD1 (6 bases). The V gene lost 3 bases and the J gene lost 1 base, with 6 bases spanning the gap. Per the germline V gene, CDR1 is SGHVS and CDR2 is FNYEAQ. The CDR3 loop spans 13 amino acids. CDR3 DNA, as far as it was read: TGTGCCAGCAGCTTGGACAGGAACACTGAA. The encoded protein is CASSLDRNTE. The complete CDR3 protein is CASSLDRNTEAFF.

A word on this clone: Sequencing ends 3 residues short of the CDR3 end; the germline J gene provides the rest. The chain couples TRBV19 to TRBJ1-5; weak D call: TRBD1 (6 bases). CDR3 length: 14 amino acids. Deletions cut 6 bases from V and 6 bases from J, with 15 bases between. Per germline, CDR1 LNHDA and CDR2 SQIVND (reference sequence). The CDR3 sequence: CASRTGGRGQPQHF. Partial CDR3 DNA: TGTGCCAGTAGGACGGGGGGGCGAGGTCAGCCC.

Regarding this clone: From the germline J gene comes the end of the CDR3, since the read stops 3 residues before it. The chain combines TRBV18 with TRBJ2-3; 9 bases agree with TRBD2. Germline CDR1 reads KGHSH; CDR2 reads LQKENI. After removal of 0 bases from V and 0 bases from J, the junction contained 1 base not matched to a gene. The CDR3 sequence is 16 residues long. The sequenced CDR3 bases are TGTGCCAGCTCACCACCGAGCGGGGGGAGCACAGATACG. Its translation is CASSPPSGGSTDT. The entire CDR3 reads CASSPPSGGSTDTQYF.

Points on this clone: The read ends 3 residues before the CDR3 terminus; that terminus is restored from the germline J gene. The V gene is TRBV5-1, the J gene TRBJ1-2; TRBD1 aligns across 9 bases. This CDR3 region has 13 residues. Germline-derived CDR1 and CDR2 are SGHRS and YFSETQ. Trimming cost V 3 bases and J 4 bases; bases outside gene matches: 1. The chain's CDR3 is CASSSTGGYGYTF. The sequenced CDR3 bases are TGCGCCAGCAGCTCGACAGGGGGCTATGGC.

CDR3 bases read: TGTGCCAGCAGTAAACCAGTTAAGGAGACC. Residues: CASSKPVKET. The CDR3, in full, reads CASSKPVKETQYF. This rearrangement joins TRBV7-3 to TRBJ2-5; D not resolved. The read finishes 3 residues shy of the CDR3 end, and the germline J gene is used to complete it. The CDR3 is 13 residues long. CDR1 and CDR2 from the germline V gene are SGHTA and FQGTGA. Trimming left V 6 bases short and J 5 bases short, with 13 bases between.

On this clone: The read terminates 3 residues ahead of where the CDR3 ends, so the germline J gene completes it. This chain links TRBV10-1 with TRBJ2-2, with 10 bases fitting TRBD2. Germline V gene lookup returns CDR1 WNHNN and CDR2 SYGVQD (reference sequence). This CDR3 is 14 amino acids long. V trimming: 7 bases; J trimming: 3 bases; junction bases outside the gene matches: 2. The CDR3: CASTAGGDTGELFF. Incomplete CDR3 DNA: TGCGCCAGCACAGCGGGGGGGGACACCGGGGAG.